This T cell receptor beta chain was obtained from a study of CD8+CD57+ T cells in acquired aplastic anemia. Overall study context: Sorting CD4+ and CD8+ cells gave DNA averaging about 3.3 ug. Study-level findings and limits: The study identified around 28 CD8+ CDR3 sequences shared by patients and controls.

Details on this clonotype: Its antigen is not identified.

In patients chosen for sequencing, flow cytometry had shown CD8+CD57+ cell expansion. Among the patients, all had severe acquired aplastic anemia. Sampling of blood occurred while the patients had still received no therapy. TCR beta VDJ combinations and CDR3 sequences were profiled from genomic DNA. TCRdb re-called the reads with MiXCR, one entry per CDR3 protein. The sample consists of about 98,000 distinct CDR3 sequences, around two thirds of them appearing once. Trimming pared 6 bases from V and 2 bases from J, leaving 7 bases between. This CDR3 has 12 residues. The germline gives CDR1 SEHNR, CDR2 FQNEAQ (reference sequence).

V gene TRBV7-9 combines with J gene TRBJ2-5; tentatively, D is TRBD1 or TRBD2 (5 bases each). Sequencing used sorted CD4+, CD8+, or CD8+CD57+ T cells (not recorded which) from PBMCs. This clonotype originated in a human donor with aplastic anemia. CDR3 sequence reads: CASSWGQETQYF. In DNA, the CDR3 is TGTGCCAGCAGTTGGGGGCAAGAGACCCAGTACTTC.